This T cell receptor beta chain originates from a study of blood T cell repertoires in COVID-19. Only in-frame clones appear in the TCRdb table, and some are missing; sequencing was by immunoSEQ multiplex PCR. The sample lists hundreds of thousands of clones, approximately 87% seen once, with roughly a tenth in the top ten. Enrolled through a virtual design, the participants were between 18 and 89 years of age and came from about two dozen US areas. There are 14 residues in the CDR3. Trimming cost V 3 bases and J 8 bases; bases outside gene matches: 7. Looked up from germline, CDR1 is SGDLS and CDR2 is YYNGEE.

This sequence joins TRBV9 and TRBJ2-1; 8 bases map to TRBD2. Sequencing was done on a sample of PBMCs or T cells enriched from blood (not recorded which). The receptor was isolated from a woman between 50 and 59 years old who had recovered from COVID-19. CDR3 loop: CASSAGGLAYEQFF. The CDR3 coding sequence is TGTGCCAGCAGCGCGGGGGGGCTAGCCTATGAGCAGTTCTTC. Together with reference TRBV9 and TRBJ2-1, the CDR3 gives the full variable domain: DSGVTQTPKHLITATGQRVTLRCSPRSGDLSVYWYQQSLDQGLQFLIQYYNGEERAKGNILERFSAQQFPDLHSELNLSSLELGDSALYFCASSAGGLAYEQFFGPGTRLTVL.